The 13 T cell receptor beta chains listed next were all sequenced from one sample in a study of cytomegalovirus exposure and HLA in healthy donors. Primers: 60 Vbeta forward and 13 Jbeta reverse. Some clones are missing from TCRdb's copy, which holds only in-frame ones; the method was immunoSEQ multiplex PCR. This table holds 110,000 to 150,000 clones, about 81% found once. The sample consisted of PBMCs. These receptors originate from a man under 40 in good health and CMV-seronegative.

V and J are TRBV6-6 and TRBJ2-2; tentative D call: TRBD2 (6 bases). Trimming stripped 1 base from V and 2 bases from J, with 11 bases between. The CDR3 extends over 16 amino acids. CDR1 MNHNY and CDR2 SVGAGI come from the germline V gene (reference sequence). CDR3 in amino acids: CASSYLGSGNTGELFF. DNA for the CDR3: TGTGCCAGCAGTTACTTAGGTAGCGGAAACACCGGGGAGCTGTTTTTT.

The rearrangement links TRBV4-2 to TRBJ1-6; TRBD1 is a possible D gene (5 bases). The CDR3 runs 19 residues. Germline V lookup: CDR1 LGHNA, CDR2 YNFKEQ. The ends were cut back, 2 bases at V and 0 bases at J, with 17 bases in the middle. Written as DNA, the CDR3 is TGTGCCAGCAGCCAACAGCCCTGGGACGGGAGCTCCTATAATTCACCCCTCCACTTT. This gives the protein CASSQQPWDGSSYNSPLHF.

V and J are TRBV28 and TRBJ1-5, with 7 bases matching TRBD1. The ends lost 10 bases at V and 4 bases at J; junction bases unmatched: 10. Per germline, CDR1 MDHEN and CDR2 SYDVKM. This CDR3 spans 14 amino acids. In DNA, the CDR3 is TGTGCCAACTCGAAGGGGGCCCGAAATCAGCCCCAGCATTTT. It translates to CANSKGARNQPQHF.

The chain uses TRBV6-1 and TRBJ1-5; possibly TRBD1 for D (6 bases). Trimming left V 6 bases short and J 4 bases short, with 13 bases between. From germline, CDR1 is MNHNS and CDR2 SASEGT. The CDR3 spans 14 residues. The CDR3 DNA sequence: TGTGCCAGCAGAACGACAGGCTTGAATCAGCCCCAGCATTTT. Protein: CASRTTGLNQPQHF.

This clone was counted between two and nine times. The chain has TRBV6-5 and TRBJ1-2; 7 bases line up with TRBD1. The CDR3 is made up of 13 amino acids. V lost 0 bases to trimming and J lost 5 bases; unmatched junction nucleotides: 0. Germline CDR1 and CDR2: MNHEY and SVGAGI. CDR3 loop: CASSYSTGYGYTF. CDR3 nucleotides: TGTGCCAGCAGTTACTCGACAGGGTATGGCTACACCTTC.

The gene calls are TRBV10-3 and TRBJ2-2; 7 nucleotides align to TRBD1. V was clipped by 5 bases and J by 4 bases; unmatched bases: 4. This CDR3 comprises 14 residues. Looked up from germline, CDR1 is ENHRY and CDR2 is SYGVKD. The CDR3 reads CAISKGAVTGELFF. In DNA form, the CDR3 reads TGTGCCATCAGTAAGGGGGCGGTCACCGGGGAGCTGTTTTTT.

This clone was counted a few times. This sample includes further DNA sequences coding for the same CDR3. The gene calls are TRBV5-1 and TRBJ2-7; possibly TRBD1 for D (6 bases). Germline-derived CDR1 and CDR2 are SGHRS and YFSETQ. This CDR3 has 12 amino acids. V was shortened by 1 base and J by 4 bases, with 6 bases between the two germline ends. The CDR3 region has the DNA TGCGCCAGCAGCTTGCAGGGGTACGAGCAGTACTTC. This gives the protein CASSLQGYEQYF.

This clone was seen a few times. The chain joins TRBV27 to TRBJ1-2, with D perhaps matching TRBD1 (6 bases). CDR1 MNHEY and CDR2 SMNVEV come from the germline V gene (reference sequence). The V end was cut by 6 bases, the J end by 8 bases, with 13 bases between. The CDR3 contains 12 residues. CDR3 in amino acids: CASRGHGSGYTF. In DNA, the CDR3 is TGTGCCAGCAGGGGACACGGCTCAGGCTACACCTTC.

The chain couples TRBV6-5 to TRBJ2-6; possible D gene TRBD1, 6 bases. This CDR3 comprises 15 residues. Germline CDR1 reads MNHEY; CDR2 reads SVGAGI. Trimming removed 0 bases at V and 4 bases at J, with 7 bases between. The CDR3 DNA follows: TGTGCCAGCAGTTACTCGGGGGCCGGGGCCAACGTCCTGACTTTC. Amino acid sequence: CASSYSGAGANVLTF.

V usage is TRBV9 and J usage is TRBJ2-3, with D possibly TRBD1 on 5 matching bases. This CDR3 region has 16 residues. Trimming took 3 bases from V and 0 from J, leaving 14 bases between them. Per the germline V gene, CDR1 is SGDLS and CDR2 is YYNGEE. The CDR3 region is CASSAYRTGSTDTQYF. The DNA of the CDR3 is TGTGCCAGCAGCGCATACAGGACGGGCAGCACAGATACGCAGTATTTT.

The chain carries TRBV11-2 and TRBJ2-7; tentative D call: TRBD2 (6 bases). The CDR3 runs to 13 residues. Germline values: CDR1 SGHAT, CDR2 FQNNGV. Trimming stripped 1 base from V and 5 bases from J, with 9 bases between. Here the CDR3 reads CASSLGAGNEQYF. The CDR3 DNA reads TGTGCCAGCAGCTTAGGAGCGGGCAACGAGCAGTACTTC.

The gene calls are TRBV5-1 and TRBJ1-2; possibly TRBD1 for D (5 bases). The CDR3 is made up of 15 amino acids. Trimming removed 4 bases at V and 4 bases at J, with 17 bases between. Germline V gene lookup returns CDR1 SGHRS and CDR2 YFSETQ. The CDR3 loop is CASSPAPQELYGYTF. As DNA, the CDR3 is TGCGCCAGCAGCCCGGCCCCACAGGAACTCTATGGCTACACCTTC.

The V and J genes are TRBV28 and TRBJ1-1; no firm D call. Germline CDR1 and CDR2: MDHEN and SYDVKM. This CDR3 spans 12 amino acids. Trimming stripped 3 bases from V and 12 bases from J, with 14 bases between. The CDR3 sequence: CASSLNEGLSFF. The CDR3 DNA reads TGTGCCAGCAGTTTGAATGAGGGTTTGTCTTTCTTT.